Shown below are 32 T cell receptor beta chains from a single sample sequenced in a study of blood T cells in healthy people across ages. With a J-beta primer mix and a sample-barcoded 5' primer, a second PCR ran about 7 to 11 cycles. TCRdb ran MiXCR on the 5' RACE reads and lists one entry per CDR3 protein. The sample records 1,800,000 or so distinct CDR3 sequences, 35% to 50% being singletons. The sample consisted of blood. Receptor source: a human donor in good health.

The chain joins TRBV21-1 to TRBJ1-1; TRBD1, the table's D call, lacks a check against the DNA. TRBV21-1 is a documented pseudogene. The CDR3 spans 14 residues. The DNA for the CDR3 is TGTGCCAGCAGCGTGACAGGGTTGAACACTGAAGCTTTCTTT. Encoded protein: CASSVTGLNTEAFF.

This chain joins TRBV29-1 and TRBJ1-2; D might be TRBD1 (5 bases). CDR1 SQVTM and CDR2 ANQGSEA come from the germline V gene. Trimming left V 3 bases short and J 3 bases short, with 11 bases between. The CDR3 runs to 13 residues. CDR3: CSVDPVGDYGYTF. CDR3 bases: TGCAGCGTTGACCCTGTAGGGGACTATGGCTACACCTTC.

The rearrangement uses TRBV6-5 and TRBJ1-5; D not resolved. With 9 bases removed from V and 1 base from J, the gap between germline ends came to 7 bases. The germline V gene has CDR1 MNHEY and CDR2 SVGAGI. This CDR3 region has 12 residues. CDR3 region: CASPKSNQPQHF. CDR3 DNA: TGTGCCAGTCCCAAAAGCAATCAGCCCCAGCATTTT.

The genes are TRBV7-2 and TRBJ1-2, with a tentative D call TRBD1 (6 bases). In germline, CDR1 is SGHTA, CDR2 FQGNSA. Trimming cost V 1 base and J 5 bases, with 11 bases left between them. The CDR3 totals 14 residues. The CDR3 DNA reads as TGTGCCAGCAGCTTAGAGGCCAGGGGATATGGCTACACCTTC. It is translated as CASSLEARGYGYTF.

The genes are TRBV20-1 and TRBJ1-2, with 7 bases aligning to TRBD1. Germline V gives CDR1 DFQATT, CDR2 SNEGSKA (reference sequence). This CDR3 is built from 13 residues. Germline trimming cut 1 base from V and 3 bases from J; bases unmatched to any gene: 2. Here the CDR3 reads CSARGTGYYGYTF. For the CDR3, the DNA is TGCAGTGCTAGAGGGACAGGATACTATGGCTACACCTTC.

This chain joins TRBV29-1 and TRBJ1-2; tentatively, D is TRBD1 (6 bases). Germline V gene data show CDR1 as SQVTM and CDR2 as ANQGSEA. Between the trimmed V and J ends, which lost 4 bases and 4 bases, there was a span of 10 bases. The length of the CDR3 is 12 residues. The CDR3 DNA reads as TGCAGCGTTGCCATGGGGGCCTATGGCTACACCTTC. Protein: CSVAMGAYGYTF.

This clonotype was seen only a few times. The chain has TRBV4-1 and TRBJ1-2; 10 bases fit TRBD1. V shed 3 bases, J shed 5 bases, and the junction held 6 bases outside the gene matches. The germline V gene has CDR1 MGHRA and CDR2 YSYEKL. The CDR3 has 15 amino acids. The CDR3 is CASSQSGTGVYGYTF. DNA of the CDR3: TGCGCCAGCAGCCAGTCCGGGACAGGGGTTTATGGCTACACCTTC.

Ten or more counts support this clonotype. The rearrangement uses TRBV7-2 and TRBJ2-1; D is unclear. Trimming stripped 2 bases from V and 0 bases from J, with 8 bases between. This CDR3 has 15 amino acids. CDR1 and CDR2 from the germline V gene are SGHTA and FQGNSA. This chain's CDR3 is CASSLSLSSYNEQFF. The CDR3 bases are TGTGCCAGCAGCTTAAGTCTGAGCTCCTACAATGAGCAGTTCTTC.

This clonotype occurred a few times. CDR3 nucleotide sequence: TGTGCCAGTATGGGACAGCCGACTTTAAGTTCACCCCTCCACTTT. Amino acid sequence: CASMGQPTLSSPLHF. The chain is built from TRBV27 and TRBJ1-6, with 7 bases that match TRBD1. Unmatched junction bases numbered 14, after V lost 9 bases and J lost 9 bases. Germline V gene lookup returns CDR1 MNHEY and CDR2 SMNVEV (reference sequence). The CDR3 consists of 15 residues.

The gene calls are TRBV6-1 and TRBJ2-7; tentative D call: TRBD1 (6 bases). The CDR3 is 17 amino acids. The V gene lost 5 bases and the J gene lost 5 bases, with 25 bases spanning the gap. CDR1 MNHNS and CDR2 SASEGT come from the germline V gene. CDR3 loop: CASSLPLQGMIIHEQYF. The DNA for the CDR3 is TGTGCCAGCAGTCTACCCTTACAGGGTATGATCATCCACGAGCAGTACTTC.

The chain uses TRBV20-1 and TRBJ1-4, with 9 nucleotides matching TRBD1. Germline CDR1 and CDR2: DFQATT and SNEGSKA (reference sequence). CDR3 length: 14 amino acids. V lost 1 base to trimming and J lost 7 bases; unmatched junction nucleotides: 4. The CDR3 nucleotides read TGCAGTGCTAGAGTGGGACAGGGAAGTGAAAAACTGTTTTTT. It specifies CSARVGQGSEKLFF.

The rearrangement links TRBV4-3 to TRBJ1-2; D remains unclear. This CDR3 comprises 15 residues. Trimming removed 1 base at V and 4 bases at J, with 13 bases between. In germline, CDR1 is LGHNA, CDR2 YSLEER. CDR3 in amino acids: CASSQVVGATYGYTF. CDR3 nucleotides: TGCGCCAGCAGCCAAGTTGTCGGAGCAACCTATGGCTACACCTTC.

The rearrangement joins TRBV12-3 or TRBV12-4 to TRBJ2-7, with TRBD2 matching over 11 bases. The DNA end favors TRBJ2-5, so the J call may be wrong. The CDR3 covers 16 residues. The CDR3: CASSLTSGTLGETQYF. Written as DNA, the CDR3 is TGTGCCAGCAGTCTGACTAGCGGGACCCTGGGGGAGACCCAGTACTTC.

CDR3 DNA sequence: TGCAGTGCTAGAGGGACAGGGGAGTCGAACTATGGCTACACCTTC. Its translation: CSARGTGESNYGYTF. This chain uses TRBV20-1 with TRBJ1-2; 9 bases are shared with TRBD1. The V gene end was trimmed by 1 base and the J gene end by 2 bases; junction bases not matched to a gene: 5. Germline lookup yields CDR1 DFQATT and CDR2 SNEGSKA (reference sequence). The CDR3 spans 15 residues.

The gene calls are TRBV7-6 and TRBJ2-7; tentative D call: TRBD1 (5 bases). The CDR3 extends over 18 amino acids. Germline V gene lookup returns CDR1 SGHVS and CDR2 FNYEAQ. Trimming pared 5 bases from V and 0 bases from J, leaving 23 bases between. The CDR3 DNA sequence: TGTGCCAGCAGCGAGCTTGCTCCAGGGATGGGATACTCCTACGAGCAGTACTTC. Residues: CASSELAPGMGYSYEQYF.

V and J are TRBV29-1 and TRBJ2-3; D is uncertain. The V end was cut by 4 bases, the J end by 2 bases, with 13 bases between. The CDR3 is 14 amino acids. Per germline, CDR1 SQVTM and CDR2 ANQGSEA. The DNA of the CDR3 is TGCAGCGTTGTTCATGAGGAAACCACAGATACGCAGTATTTT. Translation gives CSVVHEETTDTQYF.

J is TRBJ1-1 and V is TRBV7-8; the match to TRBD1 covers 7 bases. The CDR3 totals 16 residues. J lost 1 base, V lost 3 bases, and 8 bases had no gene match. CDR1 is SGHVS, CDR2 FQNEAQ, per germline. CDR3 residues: CASSFIRGNKNTEAFF. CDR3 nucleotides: TGTGCCAGCAGCTTTATCAGGGGGAATAAGAACACTGAAGCTTTCTTT.

In nucleotides, the CDR3 is TGTGCCAGCAGCTACAGGGCTGAGGAGCGATACGAGCAGTACTTC. Its translation is CASSYRAEERYEQYF. The V gene is TRBV21-1, the J gene TRBJ2-7; the table's D call, TRBD1, has no DNA check behind it. TRBV21-1 is reported as a pseudogene. The CDR3 has 15 residues.

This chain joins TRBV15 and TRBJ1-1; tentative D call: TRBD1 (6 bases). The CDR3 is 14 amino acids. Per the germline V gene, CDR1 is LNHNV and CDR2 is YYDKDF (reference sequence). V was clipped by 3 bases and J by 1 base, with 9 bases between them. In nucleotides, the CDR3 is TGTGCCACCAGCAGGACAGGACAGAACACTGAAGCTTTCTTT. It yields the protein CATSRTGQNTEAFF.

The CDR3 DNA reads as TGTGCCACGAAAAAAGGGACAGGGTACTACGAGCAGTACTTC. Protein: CATKKGTGYYEQYF. This rearrangement joins TRBV7-2 to TRBJ2-1; 9 nucleotides align to TRBD1. The closer fit of TRBJ2-7 to the DNA end suggests the J call may be wrong. The CDR3 is made up of 14 amino acids. CDR1 and CDR2 from the germline V gene are SGHTA and FQGNSA.

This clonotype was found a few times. The CDR3 coding sequence is TGTGCCAGCAGCTTTTCCCAGTTTAATTCACCCCTCCACTTT. Protein sequence: CASSFSQFNSPLHF. The V and J genes are TRBV7-9 and TRBJ1-6; D not resolved. Germline V gene data show CDR1 as SEHNR and CDR2 as FQNEAQ (reference sequence). V lost 3 bases and J lost 6, with 9 bases in between. This CDR3 is 14 amino acids long.

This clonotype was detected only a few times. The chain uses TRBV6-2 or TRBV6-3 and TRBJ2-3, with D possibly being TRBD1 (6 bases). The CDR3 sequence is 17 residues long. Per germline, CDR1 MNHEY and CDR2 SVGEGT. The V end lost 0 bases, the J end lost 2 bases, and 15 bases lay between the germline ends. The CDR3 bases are TGTGCCAGCAGTTACTCGCCCGGAACAGGGTTCACAGATACGCAGTATTTT. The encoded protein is CASSYSPGTGFTDTQYF.

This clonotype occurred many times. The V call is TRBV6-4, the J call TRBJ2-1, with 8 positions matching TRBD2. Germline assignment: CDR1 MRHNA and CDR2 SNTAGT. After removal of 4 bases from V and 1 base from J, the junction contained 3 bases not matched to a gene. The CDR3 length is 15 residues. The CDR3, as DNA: TGTGCCAGCAGTGTTCTAGCGGGTTCCTACAATGAGCAGTTCTTC. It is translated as CASSVLAGSYNEQFF.

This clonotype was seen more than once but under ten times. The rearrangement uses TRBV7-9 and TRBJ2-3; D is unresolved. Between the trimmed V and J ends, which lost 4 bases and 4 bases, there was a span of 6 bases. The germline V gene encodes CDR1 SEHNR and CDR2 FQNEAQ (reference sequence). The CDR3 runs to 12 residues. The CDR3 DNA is TGTGCCAGCAGCTCCCCATCAGATACGCAGTATTTT. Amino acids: CASSSPSDTQYF. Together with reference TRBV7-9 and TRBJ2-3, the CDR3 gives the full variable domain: DTGVSQNPRHKITKRGQNVTFRCDPISEHNRLYWYRQTLGQGPEFLTYFQNEAQLEKSRLLSDRFSAERPKGSFSTLEIQRTEQGDSAMYLCASSSPSDTQYFGPGTRLTVL.

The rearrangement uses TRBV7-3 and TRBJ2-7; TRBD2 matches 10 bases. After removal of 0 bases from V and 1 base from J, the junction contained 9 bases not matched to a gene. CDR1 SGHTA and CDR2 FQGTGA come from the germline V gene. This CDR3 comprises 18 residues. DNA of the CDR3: TGTGCCAGCAGCTTAACGTCCCCTAGCGGGGGCCGATCCTACGAGCAGTACTTC. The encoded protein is CASSLTSPSGGRSYEQYF.

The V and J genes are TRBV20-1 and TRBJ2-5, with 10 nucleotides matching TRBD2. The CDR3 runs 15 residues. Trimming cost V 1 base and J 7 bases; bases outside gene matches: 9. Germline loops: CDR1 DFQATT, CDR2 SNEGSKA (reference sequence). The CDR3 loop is CSARGSSGGIGTQYF. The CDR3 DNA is TGCAGTGCTAGAGGGAGTAGCGGGGGGATCGGGACCCAGTACTTC.

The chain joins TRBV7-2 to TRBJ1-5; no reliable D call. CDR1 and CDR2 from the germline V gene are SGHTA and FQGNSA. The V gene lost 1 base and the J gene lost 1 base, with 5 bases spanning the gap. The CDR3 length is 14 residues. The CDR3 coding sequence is TGTGCCAGCAGCTTAGATCCGAGCAATCAGCCCCAGCATTTT. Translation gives CASSLDPSNQPQHF.

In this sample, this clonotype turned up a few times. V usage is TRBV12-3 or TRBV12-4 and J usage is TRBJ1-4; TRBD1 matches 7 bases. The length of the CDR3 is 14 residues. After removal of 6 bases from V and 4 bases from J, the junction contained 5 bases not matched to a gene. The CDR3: CASSPGQVNEKLFF. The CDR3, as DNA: TGTGCCAGCAGCCCCGGACAGGTTAATGAAAAACTGTTTTTT.

DNA of the CDR3: TGTGCCAGCAGCACCGCACGACAGGGGATGAACACTGAAGCTTTCTTT. Protein product: CASSTARQGMNTEAFF. The chain employs TRBV7-8 and TRBJ1-1, with 8 bases aligning to TRBD1. V shed 5 bases, J shed 0 bases, and the junction held 8 bases outside the gene matches. The germline gives CDR1 SGHVS, CDR2 FQNEAQ. The CDR3 extends over 16 amino acids.

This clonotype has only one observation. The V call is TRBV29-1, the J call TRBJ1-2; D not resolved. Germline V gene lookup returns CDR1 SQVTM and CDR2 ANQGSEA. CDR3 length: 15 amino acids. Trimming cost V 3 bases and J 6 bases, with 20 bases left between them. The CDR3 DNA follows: TGCAGCGTTGACCCTTTCGCTCTGGGGAGTGATGGCTACACCTTC. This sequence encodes CSVDPFALGSDGYTF.

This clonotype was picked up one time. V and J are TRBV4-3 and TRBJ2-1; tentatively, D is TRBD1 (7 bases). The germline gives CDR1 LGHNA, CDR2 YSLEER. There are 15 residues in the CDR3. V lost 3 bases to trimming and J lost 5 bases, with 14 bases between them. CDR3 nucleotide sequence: TGCGCCAGCAGCCAGAGGGCAGGGGGGAACAATGAGCAGTTCTTC. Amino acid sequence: CASSQRAGGNNEQFF.

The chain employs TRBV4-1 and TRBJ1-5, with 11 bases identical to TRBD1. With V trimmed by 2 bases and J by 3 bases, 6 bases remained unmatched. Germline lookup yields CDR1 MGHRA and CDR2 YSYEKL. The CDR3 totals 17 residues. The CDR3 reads CASSQIRDRGFNQPQHF. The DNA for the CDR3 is TGCGCCAGCAGCCAAATCCGGGACAGGGGGTTCAATCAGCCCCAGCATTTT.